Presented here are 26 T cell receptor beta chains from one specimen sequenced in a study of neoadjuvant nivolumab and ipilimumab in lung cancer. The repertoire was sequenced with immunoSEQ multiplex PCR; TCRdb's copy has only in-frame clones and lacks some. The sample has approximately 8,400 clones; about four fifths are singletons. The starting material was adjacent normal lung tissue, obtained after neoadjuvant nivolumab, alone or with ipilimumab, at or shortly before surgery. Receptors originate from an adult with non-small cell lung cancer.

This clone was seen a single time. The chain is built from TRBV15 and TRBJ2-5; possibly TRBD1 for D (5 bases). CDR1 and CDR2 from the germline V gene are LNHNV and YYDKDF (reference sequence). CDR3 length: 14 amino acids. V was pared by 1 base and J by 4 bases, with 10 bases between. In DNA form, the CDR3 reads TGTGCCACCAGCAGAGTAAGGGGCAGAGAGACCCAGTACTTC. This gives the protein CATSRVRGRETQYF. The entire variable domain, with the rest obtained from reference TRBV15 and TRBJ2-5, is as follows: DAMVIQNPRYQVTQFGKPVTLSCSQTLNHNVMYWYQQKSSQAPKLLFHYYDKDFNNEADTPDNFQSRRPNTSFCFLDIRSPGLGDTAMYLCATSRVRGRETQYFGPGTRLLVL.

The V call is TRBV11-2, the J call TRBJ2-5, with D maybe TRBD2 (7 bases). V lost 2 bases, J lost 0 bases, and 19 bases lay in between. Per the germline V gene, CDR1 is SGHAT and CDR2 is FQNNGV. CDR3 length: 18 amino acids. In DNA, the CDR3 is TGTGCCAGCAGCTTAAACATAAGGGGGGGCAGGTACCAAGAGACCCAGTACTTC. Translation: CASSLNIRGGRYQETQYF. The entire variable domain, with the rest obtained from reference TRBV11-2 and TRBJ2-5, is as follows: EAGVAQSPRYKIIEKRQSVAFWCNPISGHATLYWYQQILGQGPKLLIQFQNNGVVDDSQLPKDRFSAERLKGVDSTLKIQPAKLEDSAVYLCASSLNIRGGRYQETQYFGPGTRLLVL.

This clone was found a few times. The DNA for the CDR3 is TGCGCCAGCAGCTGGGGACTAGCGGGGGGCCTAAGCTCCTACGAGCAGTACTTC. Translation gives CASSWGLAGGLSSYEQYF. J is TRBJ2-7 and V is TRBV5-1, with 15 positions matching TRBD2. With 3 bases clipped from V and 0 bases from J, the junction kept 7 bases outside the gene matches. CDR1 is SGHRS and CDR2 is YFSETQ in the germline V gene. This CDR3 contains 18 residues. The full variable domain, completed using reference TRBV5-1 and TRBJ2-7, is KAGVTQTPRYLIKTRGQQVTLSCSPISGHRSVSWYQQTPGQGLQFLFEYFSETQRNKGNFPGRFSGRQFSNSRSEMNVSTLELGDSALYLCASSWGLAGGLSSYEQYFGPGTRLTVT.

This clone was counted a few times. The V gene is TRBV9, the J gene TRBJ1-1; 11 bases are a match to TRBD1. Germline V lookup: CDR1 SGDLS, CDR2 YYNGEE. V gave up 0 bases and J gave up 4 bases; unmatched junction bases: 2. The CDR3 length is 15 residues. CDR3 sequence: CASSVGTGGFTEAFF. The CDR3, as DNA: TGTGCCAGCAGCGTAGGGACAGGGGGCTTCACTGAAGCTTTCTTT.

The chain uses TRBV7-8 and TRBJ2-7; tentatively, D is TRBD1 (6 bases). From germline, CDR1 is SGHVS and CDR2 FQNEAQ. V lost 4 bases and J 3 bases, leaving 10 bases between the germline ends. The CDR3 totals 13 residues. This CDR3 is CASSSHRDYEQYF. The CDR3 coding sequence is TGTGCCAGCAGCTCGCACAGGGACTACGAGCAGTACTTC.

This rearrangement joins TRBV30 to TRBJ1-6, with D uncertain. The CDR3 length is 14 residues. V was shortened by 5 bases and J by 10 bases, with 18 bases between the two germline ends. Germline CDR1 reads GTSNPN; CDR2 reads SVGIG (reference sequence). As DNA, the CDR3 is TGTGCCTGGTCGCTTGACACAAGACGATCACCCCTCCACTTT. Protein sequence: CAWSLDTRRSPLHF.

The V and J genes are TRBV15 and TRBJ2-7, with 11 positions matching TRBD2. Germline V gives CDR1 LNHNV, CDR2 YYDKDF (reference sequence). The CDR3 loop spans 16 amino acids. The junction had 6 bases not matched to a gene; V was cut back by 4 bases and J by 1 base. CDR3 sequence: CATSKSLAGGSYEQYF. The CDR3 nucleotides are TGTGCCACCAGCAAGTCGCTAGCGGGGGGATCCTACGAGCAGTACTTC.

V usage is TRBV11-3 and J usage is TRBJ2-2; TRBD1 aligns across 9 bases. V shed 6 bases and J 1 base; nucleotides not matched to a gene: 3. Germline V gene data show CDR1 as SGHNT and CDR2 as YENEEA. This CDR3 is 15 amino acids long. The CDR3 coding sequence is TGTGCCAGCAGGGGACAGGGTGAGAACACCGGGGAGCTGTTTTTT. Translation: CASRGQGENTGELFF.

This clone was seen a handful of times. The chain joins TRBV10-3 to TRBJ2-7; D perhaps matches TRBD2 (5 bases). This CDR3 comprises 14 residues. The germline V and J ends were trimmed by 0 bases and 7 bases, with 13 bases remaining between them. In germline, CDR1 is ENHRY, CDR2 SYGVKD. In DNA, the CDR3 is TGTGCCATCAGTGAGTCGACCGGGGTGACTGAGCAGTACTTC. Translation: CAISESTGVTEQYF.

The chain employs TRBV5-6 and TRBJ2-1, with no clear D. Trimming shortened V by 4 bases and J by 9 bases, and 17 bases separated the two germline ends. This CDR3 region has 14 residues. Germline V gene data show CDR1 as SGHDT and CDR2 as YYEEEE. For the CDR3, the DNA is TGTGCCAGCAGCCCTGGGTTTGGGTCTTCTGAGCAGTTCTTC. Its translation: CASSPGFGSSEQFF. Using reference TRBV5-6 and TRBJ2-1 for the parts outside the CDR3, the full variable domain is DAGVTQSPTHLIKTRGQQVTLRCSPKSGHDTVSWYQQALGQGPQFIFQYYEEEERQRGNFPDRFSGHQFPNYSSELNVNALLLGDSALYLCASSPGFGSSEQFFGPGTRLTVL.

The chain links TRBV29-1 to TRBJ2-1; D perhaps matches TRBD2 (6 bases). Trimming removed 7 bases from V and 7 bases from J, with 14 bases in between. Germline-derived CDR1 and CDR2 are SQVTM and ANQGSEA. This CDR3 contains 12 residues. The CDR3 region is CSAEIGGNEQFF. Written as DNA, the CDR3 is TGCAGCGCCGAAATCGGGGGTAATGAGCAGTTCTTC.

The chain's CDR3 is CASSPTGISYNEQFF. In nucleotides, the CDR3 is TGTGCCAGCAGCCCGACAGGGATATCCTACAATGAGCAGTTCTTC. The V and J genes are TRBV11-2 and TRBJ2-1, with 7 bases lining up with TRBD1. CDR3 size: 15 residues. Germline CDR1 and CDR2: SGHAT and FQNNGV. V shed 5 bases and J 1 base; nucleotides not matched to a gene: 5.

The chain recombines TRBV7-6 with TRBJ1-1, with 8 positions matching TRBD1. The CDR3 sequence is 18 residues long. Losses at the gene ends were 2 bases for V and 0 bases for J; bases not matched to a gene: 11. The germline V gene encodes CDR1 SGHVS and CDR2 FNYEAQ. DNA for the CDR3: TGTGCCAGCAGCTTATCTGGCTACCGGACAGGGCTGAACACTGAAGCTTTCTTT. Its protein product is CASSLSGYRTGLNTEAFF.

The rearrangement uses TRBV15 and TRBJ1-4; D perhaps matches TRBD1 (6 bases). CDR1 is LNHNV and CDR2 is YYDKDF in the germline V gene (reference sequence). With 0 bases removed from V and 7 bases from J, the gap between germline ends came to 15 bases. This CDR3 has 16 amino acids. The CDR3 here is CATSRDQQRGAEKLFF. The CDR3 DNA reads TGTGCCACCAGCAGAGACCAGCAGAGGGGGGCTGAAAAACTGTTTTTT.

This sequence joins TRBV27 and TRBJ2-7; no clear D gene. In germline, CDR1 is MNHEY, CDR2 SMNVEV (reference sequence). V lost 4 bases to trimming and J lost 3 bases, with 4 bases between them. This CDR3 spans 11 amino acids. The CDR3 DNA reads TGTGCCAGCAGTTGGGGCTACGAGCAGTACTTC. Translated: CASSWGYEQYF.

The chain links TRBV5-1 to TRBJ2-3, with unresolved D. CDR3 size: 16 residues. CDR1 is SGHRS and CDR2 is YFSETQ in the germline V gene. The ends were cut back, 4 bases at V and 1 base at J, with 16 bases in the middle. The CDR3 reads CASSLDRAARTDTQYF. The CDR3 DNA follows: TGCGCCAGCAGCCTGGACCGTGCGGCTCGCACAGATACGCAGTATTTT.

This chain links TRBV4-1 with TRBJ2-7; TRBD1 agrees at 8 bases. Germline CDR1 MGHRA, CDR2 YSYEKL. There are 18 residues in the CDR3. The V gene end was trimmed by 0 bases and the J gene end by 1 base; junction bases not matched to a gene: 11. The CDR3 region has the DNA TGCGCCAGCAGCCAAGATCCACCACAGGGGGGAAGGTCCTACGAGCAGTACTTC. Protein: CASSQDPPQGGRSYEQYF.

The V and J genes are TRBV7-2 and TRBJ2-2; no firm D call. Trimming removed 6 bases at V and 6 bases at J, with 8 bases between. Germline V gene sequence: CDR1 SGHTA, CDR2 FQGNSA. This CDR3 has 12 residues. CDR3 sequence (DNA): TGTGCCAGCAGACCCCTCCCCGGGGAGCTGTTTTTT. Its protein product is CASRPLPGELFF.

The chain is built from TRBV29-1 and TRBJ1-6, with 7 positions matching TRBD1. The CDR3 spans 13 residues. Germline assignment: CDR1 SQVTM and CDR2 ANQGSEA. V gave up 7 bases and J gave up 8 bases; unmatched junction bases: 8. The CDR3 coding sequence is TGCAGCGCCAGACAGGGTTGGGATTCACCCCTCCACTTT. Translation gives CSARQGWDSPLHF. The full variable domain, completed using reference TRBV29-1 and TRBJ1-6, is SAVISQKPSRDICQRGTSLTIQCQVDSQVTMMFWYRQQPGQSLTLIATANQGSEATYESGFVIDKFPISRPNLTFSTLTVSNMSPEDSSIYLCSARQGWDSPLHFGNGTRLTVT.

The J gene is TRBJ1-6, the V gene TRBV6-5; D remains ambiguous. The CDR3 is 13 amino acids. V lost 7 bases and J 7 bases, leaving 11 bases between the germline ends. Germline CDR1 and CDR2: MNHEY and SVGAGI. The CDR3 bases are TGTGCCAGCACTCCCGGCGGGAATTCACCCCTCCACTTT. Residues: CASTPGGNSPLHF.

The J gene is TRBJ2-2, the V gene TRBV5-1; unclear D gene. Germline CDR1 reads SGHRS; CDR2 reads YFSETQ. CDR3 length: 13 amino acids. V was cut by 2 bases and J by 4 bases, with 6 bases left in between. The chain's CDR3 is CASSFIFTGELFF. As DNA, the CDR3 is TGCGCCAGCAGCTTTATCTTCACCGGGGAGCTGTTTTTT. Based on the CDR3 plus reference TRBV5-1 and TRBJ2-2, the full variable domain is KAGVTQTPRYLIKTRGQQVTLSCSPISGHRSVSWYQQTPGQGLQFLFEYFSETQRNKGNFPGRFSGRQFSNSRSEMNVSTLELGDSALYLCASSFIFTGELFFGEGSRLTVL.

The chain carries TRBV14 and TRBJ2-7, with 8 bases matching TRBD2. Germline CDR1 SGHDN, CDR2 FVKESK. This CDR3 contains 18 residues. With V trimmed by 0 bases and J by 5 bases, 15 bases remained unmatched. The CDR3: CASSQDRAAGVPLDEQYF. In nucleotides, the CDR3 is TGTGCCAGCAGCCAAGACAGGGCAGCGGGGGTGCCGCTTGACGAGCAGTACTTC.

As DNA, the CDR3 is TGTGCCAGCAGTGGGGGTAGCGGGGGGTCAGATACGCAGTATTTT. Protein product: CASSGGSGGSDTQYF. The chain carries TRBV27 and TRBJ2-3; 10 bases map to TRBD2. Germline trimming cut 5 bases from V and 4 bases from J; bases unmatched to any gene: 6. The germline CDR1 and CDR2 sequences are MNHEY and SMNVEV (reference sequence). The CDR3 contains 15 residues.

CDR3 bases: TGTGCCAGCAGCTTAAGCGGGAAGAACACAGATACGCAGTATTTT. Its protein product is CASSLSGKNTDTQYF. The rearrangement uses TRBV7-3 and TRBJ2-3; TRBD2 might be the D (6 bases). Germline lookup yields CDR1 SGHTA and CDR2 FQGTGA. The V end was cut by 1 base, the J end by 2 bases, with 10 bases between. This CDR3 has 15 amino acids.

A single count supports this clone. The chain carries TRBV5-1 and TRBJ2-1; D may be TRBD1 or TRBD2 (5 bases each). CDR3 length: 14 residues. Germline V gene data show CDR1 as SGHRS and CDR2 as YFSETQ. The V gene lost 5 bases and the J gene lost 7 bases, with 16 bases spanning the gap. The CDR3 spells CASRSYQGENEQFF. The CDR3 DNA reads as TGCGCCAGCAGATCATACCAGGGAGAAAATGAGCAGTTCTTC.

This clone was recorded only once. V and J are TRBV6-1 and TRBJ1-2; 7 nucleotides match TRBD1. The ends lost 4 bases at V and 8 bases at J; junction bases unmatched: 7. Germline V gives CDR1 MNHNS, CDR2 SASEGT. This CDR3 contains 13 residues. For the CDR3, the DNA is TGTGCCAGCAGTGTCGGAGGGGGCGGCGGCTACACCTTC. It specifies CASSVGGGGGYTF.